Below, 30 T cell receptor beta chains from the same sample are listed, as sequenced in a study of preoperative IRX-2 immunotherapy in early breast cancer. The assay was immunoSEQ multiplex PCR, and TCRdb's table has in-frame clones only and misses some. The sample lists 20,000 to 30,000 clones; around 87% were seen once. As to treatment: preoperative locoregional IRX-2 cytokine immunotherapy. Specimen: tumor tissue, collected after IRX-2 immunotherapy. Every receptor here comes from a human donor with breast cancer.

The V call is TRBV9, the J call TRBJ2-3; unclear D gene. The CDR3 spans 14 residues. From germline, CDR1 is SGDLS and CDR2 YYNGEE. V lost 2 bases to trimming and J lost 0 bases, with 7 bases between them. The CDR3 reads CASSVQRSTDTQYF. The CDR3 DNA follows: TGTGCCAGCAGCGTCCAGCGCAGCACAGATACGCAGTATTTT.

This chain links TRBV19 with TRBJ1-1; 9 nucleotides match TRBD1. The V gene end was trimmed by 5 bases and the J gene end by 5 bases; junction bases not matched to a gene: 15. This CDR3 has 17 amino acids. From germline, CDR1 is LNHDA and CDR2 SQIVND (reference sequence). For the CDR3, the DNA is TGTGCCAGTAGTTCAAGGACAGGGGCTTATGAATGGACTGAAGCTTTCTTT. Protein: CASSSRTGAYEWTEAFF.

This clone was observed once. V usage is TRBV30 and J usage is TRBJ1-2, with a possible D match to TRBD1 (5 bases). The germline V gene has CDR1 GTSNPN and CDR2 SVGIG (reference sequence). The CDR3 is 14 residues long. V was cut by 4 bases and J by 4 bases, with 16 bases left in between. The CDR3: CAWNLGRGIYGYTF. CDR3 in DNA: TGTGCCTGGAATCTGGGTAGGGGAATCTATGGCTACACCTTC.

The V and J genes are TRBV28 and TRBJ2-6; 8 nucleotides line up with TRBD1. Germline V CDR1 and CDR2: MDHEN, SYDVKM. The length of the CDR3 is 18 residues. Trimming cost V 6 bases and J 1 base; bases outside gene matches: 11. The CDR3 bases are TGTGCCAGCAGCCCAATCGGACAGGGTCTTTCTGGGGCCAACGTCCTGACTTTC. It encodes CASSPIGQGLSGANVLTF.

This CDR3 reads CASSFNQKETQYF. The CDR3 DNA reads as TGCGCCAGCAGCTTCAATCAGAAAGAGACCCAGTACTTC. The chain links TRBV5-1 to TRBJ2-5; D gene uncertain. CDR3 length equals 13 residues. The V gene's germline CDR1 is SGHRS and CDR2 YFSETQ. Trimming shortened V by 2 bases and J by 3 bases, and 8 bases separated the two germline ends.

V usage is TRBV2 and J usage is TRBJ2-7, with D hard to call. This CDR3 is 14 amino acids long. Trimming took 7 bases from V and 1 from J, leaving 14 bases between them. Germline V gene sequence: CDR1 SNHLY, CDR2 FYNNEI. CDR3 region: CASTQEVESYEQYF. In nucleotides, the CDR3 is TGTGCCAGCACCCAGGAAGTCGAATCCTACGAGCAGTACTTC.

The chain links TRBV25-1 to TRBJ1-2; unclear D gene. The CDR3 loop spans 12 amino acids. Trimming took 3 bases from V and 4 from J, leaving 6 bases between them. Per the germline V gene, CDR1 is MGHDK and CDR2 is SYGVNS. The CDR3 DNA reads as TGTGCCAGCAGTGATAGTATCTATGGCTACACCTTC. Its protein is CASSDSIYGYTF.

The chain carries TRBV10-1 and TRBJ2-5, with 9 bases lining up with TRBD1. CDR1 WNHNN and CDR2 SYGVQD come from the germline V gene (reference sequence). The CDR3 runs 14 residues. Trimming at V came to 6 bases and at J to 5 bases, leaving 7 bases not matched to a gene. The CDR3: CASSRDRGIETQYF. Written as DNA, the CDR3 is TGCGCCAGCAGCCGCGACAGGGGGATCGAGACCCAGTACTTC.

V gene TRBV15 combines with J gene TRBJ1-4, with TRBD1 identical over 9 bases. Germline V lookup: CDR1 LNHNV, CDR2 YYDKDF (reference sequence). The CDR3 consists of 15 residues. With 2 bases clipped from V and 7 bases from J, the junction kept 5 bases outside the gene matches. The CDR3 coding sequence is TGTGCCACCAGCAGATTCGACAGGGGGAGTGAAAAACTGTTTTTT. Amino acids: CATSRFDRGSEKLFF.

The chain links TRBV11-2 to TRBJ2-2; D perhaps matches TRBD2 (5 bases). The CDR3 is made up of 17 amino acids. The ends were cut back, 2 bases at V and 2 bases at J, with 15 bases in the middle. The germline CDR1 and CDR2 sequences are SGHAT and FQNNGV. Written as DNA, the CDR3 is TGTGCCAGCAGCTTATACCCCCGGCGGGCAAACACCGGGGAGCTGTTTTTT. This codes for CASSLYPRRANTGELFF.

The chain is built from TRBV9 and TRBJ2-7, with D perhaps TRBD1 (7 bases). Between the trimmed V and J ends, which lost 1 base and 3 bases, there was a span of 14 bases. This CDR3 comprises 15 residues. Germline CDR1 and CDR2: SGDLS and YYNGEE. CDR3 in DNA: TGTGCCAGCAGCGTATCGGAGGGGGCGGGCTACGAGCAGTACTTC. It specifies CASSVSEGAGYEQYF.

The chain links TRBV6-4 to TRBJ2-1, with TRBD1 matching over 9 bases. There are 16 residues in the CDR3. Germline assignment: CDR1 MRHNA and CDR2 SNTAGT. Trimming at V came to 6 bases and at J to 8 bases, leaving 14 bases not matched to a gene. The CDR3 region is CASSFHPGTGFHEQFF. The CDR3 DNA sequence: TGTGCCAGCAGCTTTCATCCCGGGACAGGGTTTCATGAGCAGTTCTTC.

The chain combines TRBV6-1 with TRBJ2-2; D possibly uses TRBD1 or TRBD2 (6 bases each). The CDR3 covers 13 residues. Per germline, CDR1 MNHNS and CDR2 SASEGT. V shed 7 bases and J shed 7 bases, with 13 bases lying between them. The CDR3, as DNA: TGTGCCAGCAAGAGACAGGAGGGCGGGGAGCTGTTTTTT. Its protein product is CASKRQEGGELFF.

This clone came up once. V usage is TRBV6-1 and J usage is TRBJ2-7, with 7 bases identical to TRBD2. Looked up from germline, CDR1 is MNHNS and CDR2 is SASEGT. The J segment lost 2 bases and the V segment lost 8 bases, leaving 6 bases of the junction unmatched. This CDR3 comprises 13 residues. The CDR3 DNA sequence: TGTGCCAGCTTCTGGGAGGGAACCTACGAGCAGTACTTC. Translated, it gives CASFWEGTYEQYF.

This chain connects TRBV5-1 to TRBJ2-2, with 11 bases identical to TRBD2. The length of the CDR3 is 18 residues. Trimming removed 3 bases from V and 4 bases from J; junction bases left unmatched: 11. CDR1 SGHRS and CDR2 YFSETQ come from the germline V gene. The CDR3 coding sequence is TGCGCCAGCAGCTCGGGACTAGCGGTTCTCGGCGGCACCGGGGAGCTGTTTTTT. This sequence encodes CASSSGLAVLGGTGELFF.

V gene TRBV18 combines with J gene TRBJ2-7, with D hard to call. Germline CDR1 is KGHSH and CDR2 is LQKENI. The CDR3 covers 13 residues. V was trimmed by 4 bases and J by 2 bases, leaving 9 bases between them. The CDR3 DNA reads as TGTGCCAGCTCACTCCTCCAGACCTACGAGCAGTACTTC. It specifies CASSLLQTYEQYF.

The chain joins TRBV5-5 to TRBJ2-7, with TRBD2 matching 9 bases. Germline values: CDR1 SGHKS, CDR2 YYEKEE (reference sequence). Germline trimming cut 3 bases from V and 1 base from J; bases unmatched to any gene: 8. The CDR3 runs 16 residues. Here the CDR3 reads CASSSQGREGSYEQYF. The DNA of the CDR3 is TGTGCCAGCAGCTCTCAAGGGCGGGAGGGATCCTACGAGCAGTACTTC.

The chain combines TRBV9 with TRBJ1-4, with a possible D match to TRBD1 (5 bases). This CDR3 spans 19 amino acids. Germline CDR1 and CDR2: SGDLS and YYNGEE. V was cut by 6 bases and J by 5 bases, with 29 bases left in between. The CDR3 loop is CASISGGLDTWQLNEKLFF. CDR3 nucleotides: TGTGCCAGCATATCTGGCGGGCTGGACACCTGGCAACTGAATGAAAAACTGTTTTTT. Full variable domain (remainder filled in from reference TRBV9 and TRBJ1-4): DSGVTQTPKHLITATGQRVTLRCSPRSGDLSVYWYQQSLDQGLQFLIQYYNGEERAKGNILERFSAQQFPDLHSELNLSSLELGDSALYFCASISGGLDTWQLNEKLFFGSGTQLSVL.

This clone was recorded only once. The rearrangement links TRBV19 to TRBJ2-5; D gene ambiguous. V was clipped by 2 bases and J by 2 bases, with 18 bases between them. Germline CDR1 is LNHDA and CDR2 is SQIVND (reference sequence). The CDR3 spans 17 residues. The DNA for the CDR3 is TGTGCCAGTAGTATAAGGAGTGTGGCGGAGCCTCAAGAGACCCAGTACTTC. It is translated as CASSIRSVAEPQETQYF.

V gene TRBV7-9 combines with J gene TRBJ1-3, with unresolved D. CDR1 SEHNR and CDR2 FQNEAQ come from the germline V gene (reference sequence). This CDR3 is 14 amino acids long. Deletions cut 5 bases from V and 1 base from J, with 9 bases between. Here the CDR3 DNA reads TGTGCCAGCAGCCTGCAGGATTCTGGAAACACCATATATTTT. It yields the protein CASSLQDSGNTIYF.

V is TRBV4-1 and J is TRBJ2-3; D is undetermined. V lost 3 bases and J lost 4, with 11 bases in between. Germline loops: CDR1 MGHRA, CDR2 YSYEKL. CDR3 length equals 14 residues. The CDR3 loop is CASSQIRQADTQYF. The CDR3 nucleotides are TGCGCCAGCAGCCAGATACGTCAGGCAGATACGCAGTATTTT.

This clone was observed once. This rearrangement joins TRBV10-1 to TRBJ2-3, with TRBD1 as a possible D gene (6 bases). V shed 5 bases and J shed 2 bases, with 8 bases lying between them. The germline V gene has CDR1 WNHNN and CDR2 SYGVQD (reference sequence). The CDR3 is made up of 13 amino acids. CDR3 loop: CASSKGDTDTQYF. For the CDR3, the DNA is TGCGCCAGCAGTAAGGGGGACACAGATACGCAGTATTTT.

The chain recombines TRBV6-5 with TRBJ2-7, with TRBD1 matching over 7 bases. CDR1 MNHEY and CDR2 SVGAGI come from the germline V gene. V lost 10 bases, J lost 2 bases, and 11 bases stayed unmatched. CDR3 size: 14 residues. CDR3 protein: CATTVLTGAYEQYF. CDR3 coding DNA: TGTGCCACCACAGTCCTAACAGGGGCCTACGAGCAGTACTTC.

This sequence joins TRBV19 and TRBJ2-1; 9 bases line up with TRBD2. The junction had 6 bases not matched to a gene; V was cut back by 2 bases and J by 7 bases. Germline-derived CDR1 and CDR2 are LNHDA and SQIVND (reference sequence). The CDR3 is 15 amino acids. This chain's CDR3 is CASSIILAGPNEQFF. CDR3 DNA sequence: TGTGCCAGTAGTATAATCCTAGCGGGGCCTAATGAGCAGTTCTTC. Drawing the rest from reference TRBV19 and TRBJ2-1, the complete variable domain is DGGITQSPKYLFRKEGQNVTLSCEQNLNHDAMYWYRQDPGQGLRLIYYSQIVNDFQKGDIAEGYSVSREKKESFPLTVTSAQKNPTAFYLCASSIILAGPNEQFFGPGTRLTVL.

V gene TRBV6-5 combines with J gene TRBJ2-6; D not resolved. CDR3 length: 12 amino acids. Germline V gene lookup returns CDR1 MNHEY and CDR2 SVGAGI. V was clipped by 6 bases and J by 4 bases, with 4 bases between them. The CDR3 loop reads CASRTGANVLTF. CDR3 nucleotides: TGTGCCAGCAGAACCGGGGCCAACGTCCTGACTTTC.

The chain has TRBV19 and TRBJ2-2, with D unclear. Per germline, CDR1 LNHDA and CDR2 SQIVND (reference sequence). The CDR3 loop spans 15 amino acids. Trimming stripped 3 bases from V and 0 bases from J, with 8 bases between. The chain's CDR3 is CASSIQTTNTGELFF. The CDR3 nucleotides read TGTGCCAGTAGTATCCAGACAACGAACACCGGGGAGCTGTTTTTT.

This chain connects TRBV5-1 to TRBJ2-5, with D possibly TRBD2 on 6 matching bases. The germline gives CDR1 SGHRS, CDR2 YFSETQ. This CDR3 is 16 amino acids long. V gave up 0 bases and J gave up 5 bases, with 17 bases separating them. The chain's CDR3 is CASSLGGSSRGETQYF. The DNA for the CDR3 is TGCGCCAGCAGCTTGGGCGGCTCTAGTCGGGGGGAGACCCAGTACTTC. Variable domain in full (rest from reference TRBV5-1 and TRBJ2-5): KAGVTQTPRYLIKTRGQQVTLSCSPISGHRSVSWYQQTPGQGLQFLFEYFSETQRNKGNFPGRFSGRQFSNSRSEMNVSTLELGDSALYLCASSLGGSSRGETQYFGPGTRLLVL.

This chain connects TRBV6-6 to TRBJ2-7, with a weak D call TRBD1 (6 bases). From germline, CDR1 is MNHNY and CDR2 SVGAGI (reference sequence). This CDR3 is 14 amino acids long. V lost 7 bases, J lost 0 bases, and 13 bases lay in between. The CDR3 nucleotides read TGTGCCAGCATTAAACAGGACAGCTCCTACGAGCAGTACTTC. It is translated as CASIKQDSSYEQYF.

This sequence joins TRBV27 and TRBJ1-4, with TRBD1 identical over 9 bases. The trim removed 2 bases at V and 7 bases at J, leaving 17 bases unmatched. CDR1 MNHEY and CDR2 SMNVEV come from the germline V gene (reference sequence). This CDR3 comprises 19 residues. CDR3 sequence: CASSLRAGQGRVMGEKLFF. In DNA form, the CDR3 reads TGTGCCAGCAGTTTAAGGGCGGGACAGGGCAGAGTAATGGGTGAAAAACTGTTTTTT. The full variable domain, completed using reference TRBV27 and TRBJ1-4, is EAQVTQNPRYLITVTGKKLTVTCSQNMNHEYMSWYRQDPGLGLRQIYYSMNVEVTDKGDVPEGYKVSRKEKRNFPLILESPSPNQTSLYFCASSLRAGQGRVMGEKLFFGSGTQLSVL.

The chain has TRBV18 and TRBJ2-1; D call uncertain. V was trimmed by 4 bases and J by 6 bases, leaving 16 bases between them. Germline V gives CDR1 KGHSH, CDR2 LQKENI. The CDR3 is 15 residues long. DNA for the CDR3: TGTGCCAGCTCACTCCCCAAGAGACACGGCAATGAGCAGTTCTTC. This translates into CASSLPKRHGNEQFF.